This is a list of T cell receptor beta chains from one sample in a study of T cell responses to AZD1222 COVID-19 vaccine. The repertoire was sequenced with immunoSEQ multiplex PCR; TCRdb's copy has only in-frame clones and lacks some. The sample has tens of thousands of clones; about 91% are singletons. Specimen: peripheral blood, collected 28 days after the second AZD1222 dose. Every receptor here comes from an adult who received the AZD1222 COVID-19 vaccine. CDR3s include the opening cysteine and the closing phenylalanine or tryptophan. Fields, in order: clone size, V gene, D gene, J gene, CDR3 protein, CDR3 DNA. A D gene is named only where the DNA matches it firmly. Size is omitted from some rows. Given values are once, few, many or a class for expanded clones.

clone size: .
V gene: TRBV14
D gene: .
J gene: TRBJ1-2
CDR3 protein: CASSQDGGFDYGYTF
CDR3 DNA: TGTGCCAGCAGCCAAGATGGGGGTTTTGACTATGGCTACACCTTC

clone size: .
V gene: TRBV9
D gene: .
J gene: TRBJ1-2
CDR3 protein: CASSVDPGGAANYGYTF
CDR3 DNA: TGTGCCAGCAGCGTCGACCCGGGGGGGGCCGCTAACTATGGCTACACCTTC

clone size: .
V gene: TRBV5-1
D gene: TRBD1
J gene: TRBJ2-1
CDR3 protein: CASSLAPQGPARTNEQFF
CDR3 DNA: TGCGCCAGCAGCTTGGCCCCACAGGGGCCAGCGAGGACGAATGAGCAGTTCTTC

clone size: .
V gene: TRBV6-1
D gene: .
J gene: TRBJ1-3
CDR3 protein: CASSEAWQSSGNTIYF
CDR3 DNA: TGTGCCAGCAGTGAAGCGTGGCAGAGCTCTGGAAACACCATATATTTT

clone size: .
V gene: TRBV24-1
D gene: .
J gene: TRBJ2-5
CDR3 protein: CATSLREMYQETQYF
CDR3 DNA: TGTGCCACCAGTTTACGGGAAATGTACCAAGAGACCCAGTACTTC

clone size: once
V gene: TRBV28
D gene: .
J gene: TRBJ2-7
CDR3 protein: CATIRDGYEQYF
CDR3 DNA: TGTGCCACAATCCGGGACGGCTACGAGCAGTACTTC

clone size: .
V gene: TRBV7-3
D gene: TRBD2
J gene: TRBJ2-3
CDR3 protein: CASSFGGADTQYF
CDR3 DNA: TGTGCCAGCAGCTTTGGGGGGGCAGATACGCAGTATTTT

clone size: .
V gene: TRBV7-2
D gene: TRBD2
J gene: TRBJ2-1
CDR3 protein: CASSLAGTSGTNEQFF
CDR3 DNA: TGTGCCAGCAGCTTAGCCGGGACTAGCGGGACGAATGAGCAGTTCTTC

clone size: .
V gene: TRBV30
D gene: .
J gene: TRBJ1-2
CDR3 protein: CATTPGQRNYGYTF
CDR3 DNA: TGTGCCACAACGCCCGGACAAAGAAACTATGGCTACACCTTC

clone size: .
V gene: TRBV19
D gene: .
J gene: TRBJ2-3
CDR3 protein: CASSSDWNTDTQYF
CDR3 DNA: TGTGCCAGTAGTTCCGACTGGAACACAGATACGCAGTATTTT

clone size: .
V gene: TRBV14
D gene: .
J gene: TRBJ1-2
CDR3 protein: CASSLKALRSFSGYTF
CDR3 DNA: TGTGCCAGCAGCCTTAAGGCCCTCAGATCTTTCTCTGGCTACACCTTC